The entry below describes one T cell receptor (beta chain). Its antigen is currently unknown. This record comes from a study of cytomegalovirus exposure and HLA in healthy donors. Findings and limits, study-wide: Rare sequences made up most TCRs, while some public TCRs were found in many donors. Roughly uniform sequencing depth across donors was assumed, possibly incorrectly. There was a cluster of highly shared sequence variants that was likely a sequencing artifact.

The PCR ran on 60 Vbeta and 13 Jbeta primers. Assay used: immunoSEQ multiplex PCR; TCRdb lists only in-frame clones, some missing. The sample comprises 150,000 to 160,000 clones, approximately 84% of which are singletons, and more than 2% rests with the top ten. The CDR3 is 16 residues long. Germline V CDR1 and CDR2: SGHRS, YFSETQ. Trimming pared 4 bases from V and 2 bases from J, leaving 19 bases between. The sequenced material came from PBMCs. V gene TRBV5-1 combines with J gene TRBJ2-7; TRBD1 is a possible D gene (5 bases). The clonotype originates from a woman between 18 and 29 years old in good health and CMV-seronegative. CDR3 sequence reads: CASSRRIAGNPYEQYF. The DNA for the CDR3 is TGCGCCAGCAGCCGGCGAATCGCAGGGAACCCCTACGAGCAGTACTTC.